This TCR beta chain derives from a study of cytomegalovirus exposure and HLA in healthy donors. In germline, CDR1 is MDHEN, CDR2 SYDVKM. CDR3 length: 16 amino acids. V gave up 5 bases and J gave up 5 bases; unmatched junction bases: 10. This clone is a singleton in its sample. The PCR employed 60 Vbeta primers together with 13 Jbeta primers. TCRdb's copy holds only in-frame clones and misses some; the assay was immunoSEQ multiplex PCR. The sample has around 130,000 clones; about 81% are singletons. The specimen sequenced was PBMCs. The chain uses TRBV28 and TRBJ2-7, with 12 bases matching TRBD2. The sequence was obtained from a middle-aged woman in good health and CMV-seropositive. CDR3 sequence: CASSLNLAGGPNEQYF. DNA of the CDR3: TGTGCCAGCAGTCTAAATCTAGCGGGAGGGCCAAACGAGCAGTACTTC.